One TCR beta chain is described in this entry. This sample is part of a study of blood T cell repertoires in COVID-19. Looking at the study overall: The analysed material was cDNA or gDNA that came from T cells, B-cell-depleted T cells, or PBMCs.

Trimming stripped 0 bases from V and 2 bases from J, with 14 bases between. The CDR3 consists of 16 residues. CDR1 and CDR2 (germline): SGHRS, YFSETQ. In the original workflow: Reference gene primer amplification gave estimated nucleated cell counts. Sequencing used immunoSEQ multiplex PCR; TCRdb keeps in-frame clones, though not all of them. From that table come the V and J calls and clone size; the DNA was used to work out D and trimming. In the table there are around 200,000 clones, 65% to 85% of which are singletons. Sequenced material: peripheral blood. The TCR sequence derives from a woman between 40 and 55 years old with COVID-19, enrolled during active disease. The rearrangement joins TRBV5-1 to TRBJ2-5; the D gene is possibly TRBD2 (6 bases). The CDR3 nucleotides read TGCGCCAGCAGCTTGGGGTTGGGCGGGGCACAAGAGACCCAGTACTTC. It encodes CASSLGLGGAQETQYF. The whole variable domain, filled in from reference TRBV5-1 and TRBJ2-5, reads KAGVTQTPRYLIKTRGQQVTLSCSPISGHRSVSWYQQTPGQGLQFLFEYFSETQRNKGNFPGRFSGRQFSNSRSEMNVSTLELGDSALYLCASSLGLGGAQETQYFGPGTRLLVL.